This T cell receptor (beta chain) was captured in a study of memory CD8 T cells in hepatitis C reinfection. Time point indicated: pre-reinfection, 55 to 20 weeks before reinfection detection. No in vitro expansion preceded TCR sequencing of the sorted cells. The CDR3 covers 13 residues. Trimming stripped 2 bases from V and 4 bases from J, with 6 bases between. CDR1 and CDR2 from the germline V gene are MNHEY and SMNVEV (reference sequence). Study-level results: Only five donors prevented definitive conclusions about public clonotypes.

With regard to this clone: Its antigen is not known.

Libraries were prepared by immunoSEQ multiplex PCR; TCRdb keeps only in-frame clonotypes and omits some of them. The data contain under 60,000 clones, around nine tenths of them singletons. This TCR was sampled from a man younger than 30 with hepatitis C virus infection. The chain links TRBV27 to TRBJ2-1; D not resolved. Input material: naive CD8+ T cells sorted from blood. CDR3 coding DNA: TGTGCCAGCAGTTTAGGGCAGTACAATGAGCAGTTCTTC. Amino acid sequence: CASSLGQYNEQFF.